A selection of T cell receptor beta chains follows, all from one sample in a study of blood T cell repertoires in COVID-19. Produced via immunoSEQ multiplex PCR; TCRdb's table is partial and in-frame only. The sample gives 91,000 or so clones, approximately 87% of which show up once; 15% to 19% is in the top ten. The sequenced sample was peripheral blood. The receptor set was obtained from a human donor in a cohort sampled during active COVID-19. The CDR3 runs from the conserved cysteine through the conserved F or W. D genes are given only for firm matches. A clone size is listed for some rows: how often the clone was seen (once, few, many), or a class if it is expanded.

v_call	j_call	d_call	clone_size	cdr3_nt	cdr3_aa
TRBV18	TRBJ2-7	TRBD2	.	TGTGCCAGCTCACCCGGACTAGCGGGAGGCACCTACGAGCAGTACTTC	CASSPGLAGGTYEQYF
TRBV5-1	TRBJ2-7	.	.	TGCGCCAGCAGCCCCCAGGGTTACGAGCAGTACTTC	CASSPQGYEQYF
TRBV6-5	TRBJ1-1	TRBD1	.	TGTGCCAGCAGTTACCAGGACAGGGGGCCTGAAGCTTTCTTT	CASSYQDRGPEAFF
TRBV7-8	TRBJ1-5	TRBD1	.	TGTGCCAGCAGCTTAGTGGGGGGACAGAGCAATCAGCCCCAGCATTTT	CASSLVGGQSNQPQHF
TRBV18	TRBJ2-6	.	few	TGTGCCAGCTCCGCATCAGGGGCTGGGGCCAACGTCCTGACTTTC	CASSASGAGANVLTF
TRBV5-4	TRBJ1-2	.	.	TGTGCCAGCAGCACAGGGACAACCTCCTACACCTTC	CASSTGTTSYTF
TRBV12-5	TRBJ2-3	TRBD2	.	TGTGCTAGTGGTTTGGTAAGAACGGGGGGGTTCACAGATACGCAGTATTTT	CASGLVRTGGFTDTQYF
TRBV15	TRBJ1-4	.	.	TGTGCCACCAGCAATTCCCTCAGGGCGGAGATCGGTGAAAAACTGTTTTTT	CATSNSLRAEIGEKLFF
TRBV5-1	TRBJ2-7	.	.	TGCGCCAGCAGCTTGGACGGGGTGGACGATGGCTACGAGCAGTACTTC	CASSLDGVDDGYEQYF
TRBV6-5	TRBJ2-3	.	.	TGTGCCAGCAGTTACGCCCCGACTAGCACAGATACGCAGTATTTT	CASSYAPTSTDTQYF
TRBV5-1	TRBJ2-5	TRBD2	.	TGCGCCAGCAGCTTGGAGCGGGGGGTCCAAGAGACCCAGTACTTC	CASSLERGVQETQYF
TRBV6-5	TRBJ2-2	TRBD1	.	TGTGCCAGCAGCATCCAGGGGGCGGTCACCGGGGAGCTGTTTTTT	CASSIQGAVTGELFF
TRBV5-1	TRBJ2-2	.	.	TGCGCCAGCAGCCCCGTTTTGCAGGGATGGACCGGGGAGCTGTTTTTT	CASSPVLQGWTGELFF